This TCR beta chain appears in the sequencing data of a study of human T cells and chemical hapten exposure. Across the whole study: Mainly, slight library volume differences in the pool made TCR yields vary.

The CDR3 extends over 11 amino acids. CDR1 and CDR2 (germline): DFQATT, SNEGSKA (reference sequence). Trimming removed 3 bases at V and 9 bases at J, with 10 bases between. As the library was built, unique molecular identifiers were attached to individual cDNA molecules. In the source study's methods: Between roughly 20,000 and 700,000 TCRs appeared in each sample, and the median stood at roughly 100,000. TCRdb reprocessed the 5' RACE reads via MiXCR and lists one record per CDR3 protein. These V and J calls originate from TCRdb's pipeline instead of the authors' own analysis. The table has about 81,000 distinct CDR3 sequences, roughly 8% seen once; the top ten hold under 2.5%. Whole blood, unfractionated, served as the material for total RNA extraction.

The sequence was obtained from a male donor in good health. The V call is TRBV20-1, the J call TRBJ2-3; maybe TRBD2 (6 bases). CDR3 nucleotide sequence: TGCAGTGCTAGTGGCGGGATGACGCAGTATTTT. This sequence encodes CSASGGMTQYF.